A single sample gave rise to the 6 T cell receptor beta chains below, sequenced in a study of T cell changes during pregnancy in multiple sclerosis. Assay used: immunoSEQ multiplex PCR; TCRdb lists only in-frame clones, some missing. The sample consists of almost 50,000 clones, about 91% of them appearing once. The sequencing here drew on peripheral blood, taken after pregnancy. These receptors were obtained from a female donor with multiple sclerosis, enrolled in a pregnancy study.

This clone was recorded only once. This chain joins TRBV7-2 and TRBJ2-2; no firm D call. Trimming took off 1 base at V and 2 bases at J, with 8 bases between the two ends. This CDR3 comprises 15 residues. Germline V gene lookup returns CDR1 SGHTA and CDR2 FQGNSA. Here the CDR3 reads CASSLGQSNTGELFF. The CDR3 bases are TGTGCCAGCAGCTTAGGGCAGTCCAACACCGGGGAGCTGTTTTTT. Filled out from reference TRBV7-2 and TRBJ2-2, the complete variable domain reads GAGVSQSPSNKVTEKGKDVELRCDPISGHTALYWYRQSLGQGLEFLIYFQGNSAPDKSGLPSDRFSAERTGGSVSTLTIQRTQQEDSAVYLCASSLGQSNTGELFFGEGSRLTVL.

In its sample, this clone was seen once. This sequence joins TRBV7-2 and TRBJ1-1, with 7 bases that match TRBD1. The CDR3 length is 13 residues. V was pared by 2 bases and J by 3 bases, with 0 bases of the junction left unmatched. Per germline, CDR1 SGHTA and CDR2 FQGNSA. The chain's CDR3 is CASSLQGDTEAFF. In DNA form, the CDR3 reads TGTGCCAGCAGCTTACAGGGGGACACTGAAGCTTTCTTT.

This clone appeared a few times. The chain combines TRBV10-1 with TRBJ1-6; TRBD1 is a possible D gene (5 bases). Germline CDR1 and CDR2: WNHNN and SYGVQD (reference sequence). The CDR3 sequence is 13 residues long. The germline V and J ends were trimmed by 10 bases and 7 bases, with 14 bases remaining between them. This CDR3 reads CATRGGPNSPLHF. The CDR3 DNA follows: TGCGCCACCCGCGGGGGACCGAATTCACCCCTCCACTTT.

J is TRBJ1-5 and V is TRBV6-1; D not resolved. CDR1 is MNHNS and CDR2 is SASEGT in the germline V gene. Trimming pared 3 bases from V and 7 bases from J, leaving 10 bases between. The CDR3 is 13 amino acids. The CDR3 coding sequence is TGTGCCAGCAGTGACGCAGGTCAACAGCCCCAGCATTTT. It is translated as CASSDAGQQPQHF.

The chain couples TRBV7-9 to TRBJ2-7; 9 bases match TRBD2. Germline V gene sequence: CDR1 SEHNR, CDR2 FQNEAQ (reference sequence). Trimming took 3 bases from V and 0 from J; bases not matched to a gene: 6. The CDR3 runs 16 residues. The CDR3, as DNA: TGTGCCAGCAGCTTGGCTAGCGGGGTGAGCTCCTACGAGCAGTACTTC. The encoded protein is CASSLASGVSSYEQYF.

The V call is TRBV25-1, the J call TRBJ2-2; perhaps TRBD2 as D (5 bases). The V gene's germline CDR1 is MGHDK and CDR2 SYGVNS. V was shortened by 6 bases and J by 5 bases, with 16 bases between the two germline ends. This CDR3 has 15 residues. CDR3 in amino acids: CASSDTQTRTGELFF. As DNA, the CDR3 is TGTGCCAGCAGCGACACCCAAACTAGGACCGGGGAGCTGTTTTTT.